This entry lists 13 T cell receptor beta chains sequenced from one sample in a study of T cell changes during pregnancy in multiple sclerosis. The assay was immunoSEQ multiplex PCR, and TCRdb's table has in-frame clones only and misses some. The sample lists 50,000 to 65,000 clones, approximately 93% occurring once. The specimen was CD8+ T cells from peripheral blood mononuclear cells, collected in the second trimester of pregnancy. These receptors all stem from a female donor with multiple sclerosis, enrolled in a pregnancy study.

This clone occurred once. V usage is TRBV28 and J usage is TRBJ2-3, with 11 nucleotides matching TRBD2. CDR3 length: 16 residues. With 10 bases clipped from V and 9 bases from J, the junction kept 18 bases outside the gene matches. Germline CDR1 and CDR2: MDHEN and SYDVKM. This CDR3 reads CATNHFSGRAGLTQYF. The CDR3 coding sequence is TGTGCCACCAACCACTTTAGCGGGAGGGCCGGGTTGACGCAGTATTTT.

V is TRBV5-4 and J is TRBJ2-7; 11 positions agree with TRBD1. V lost 3 bases, J lost 3 bases, and 5 bases stayed unmatched. The germline V gene encodes CDR1 SGHNT and CDR2 YYREEE (reference sequence). There are 15 residues in the CDR3. This CDR3 reads CASSWGQGGYYEQYF. The CDR3 DNA is TGTGCCAGCAGCTGGGGACAGGGGGGTTACTACGAGCAGTACTTC.

The rearrangement uses TRBV5-6 and TRBJ2-1; unclear D gene. V was clipped by 1 base and J by 3 bases, with 8 bases between them. Per the germline V gene, CDR1 is SGHDT and CDR2 is YYEEEE. The CDR3 is 14 amino acids. CDR3 protein: CASSLLPVYNEQFF. The CDR3 region has the DNA TGTGCCAGCAGCTTGCTCCCAGTCTACAATGAGCAGTTCTTC.

The V and J genes are TRBV25-1 and TRBJ2-1; the match to TRBD2 covers 10 bases. The CDR3 runs 16 residues. With V trimmed by 5 bases and J by 0 bases, 4 bases remained unmatched. Germline CDR1 MGHDK, CDR2 SYGVNS. CDR3 bases: TGTGCCAGCAGTCCTAGACTAGCGGGCTCCTACAATGAGCAGTTCTTC. The encoded protein is CASSPRLAGSYNEQFF.

The DNA for the CDR3 is TGTGCCACGTACTCGACGGGACAGGGTGACGAAAAACTGTTTTTT. Translated, it gives CATYSTGQGDEKLFF. V gene TRBV19 combines with J gene TRBJ1-4, with 9 bases that match TRBD1. Germline V gene sequence: CDR1 LNHDA, CDR2 SQIVND (reference sequence). The CDR3 loop spans 15 amino acids. Germline trimming cut 10 bases from V and 8 bases from J; bases unmatched to any gene: 14.

The chain carries TRBV11-2 and TRBJ2-1; TRBD2 matches 13 bases. V dropped 5 bases and J dropped 6; count of bases not matched to a gene: 4. Germline assignment: CDR1 SGHAT and CDR2 FQNNGV. The CDR3 loop spans 15 amino acids. Here the CDR3 DNA reads TGTGCCAGCAGCCCCACTAGCGGGAGGGCCAATGAGCAGTTCTTC. Its protein is CASSPTSGRANEQFF.

In nucleotides, the CDR3 is TGCGCCAGCAGAAGGACAGCAACTAATGAAAAACTGTTTTTT. Protein product: CASRRTATNEKLFF. The chain has TRBV4-1 and TRBJ1-4, with D possibly TRBD1 on 6 matching bases. The CDR3 contains 14 residues. With 6 bases removed from V and 0 bases from J, the gap between germline ends came to 8 bases. The germline gives CDR1 MGHRA, CDR2 YSYEKL.

The chain joins TRBV5-6 to TRBJ1-2; 12 bases fit TRBD1. Germline trimming cut 4 bases from V and 0 bases from J; bases unmatched to any gene: 4. Germline-derived CDR1 and CDR2 are SGHDT and YYEEEE. The CDR3 spans 16 residues. The CDR3 bases are TGTGCCAGCAGCCGGGACAGGGGGCCAACTAACTATGGCTACACCTTC. As protein: CASSRDRGPTNYGYTF. The variable domain in full, completed from reference TRBV5-6 and TRBJ1-2, reads DAGVTQSPTHLIKTRGQQVTLRCSPKSGHDTVSWYQQALGQGPQFIFQYYEEEERQRGNFPDRFSGHQFPNYSSELNVNALLLGDSALYLCASSRDRGPTNYGYTFGSGTRLTVV.

This rearrangement joins TRBV7-6 to TRBJ1-1, with D perhaps TRBD1 (5 bases). V lost 1 base, J lost 0 bases, and 9 bases lay in between. Germline lookup yields CDR1 SGHVS and CDR2 FNYEAQ. The CDR3 extends over 15 amino acids. DNA for the CDR3: TGTGCCAGCAGCTTAGGGGGACTGATGAACACTGAAGCTTTCTTT. Its translation: CASSLGGLMNTEAFF.

This clone appeared a single time. J is TRBJ2-3 and V is TRBV2; 10 bases agree with TRBD2. Germline V gives CDR1 SNHLY, CDR2 FYNNEI. The CDR3 is made up of 14 amino acids. The V and J ends lost 11 bases and 2 bases, in that order; junction bases with no gene match: 7. CDR3 sequence (DNA): TGTGCCGTTCCTAGCGGGAGAGTCACAGATACGCAGTATTTT. Translating it yields CAVPSGRVTDTQYF.

The V gene is TRBV10-3, the J gene TRBJ1-2, with 8 bases matching TRBD1. The CDR3 runs 13 residues. Germline V gene lookup returns CDR1 ENHRY and CDR2 SYGVKD. With V trimmed by 10 bases and J by 10 bases, 14 bases remained unmatched. The CDR3 region is CATSDRVQFVYTF. The CDR3 nucleotides read TGTGCCACCTCGGACAGGGTGCAGTTCGTCTACACCTTC.

The chain recombines TRBV27 with TRBJ2-3, with TRBD1 matching over 7 bases. Germline trimming cut 5 bases from V and 6 bases from J; bases unmatched to any gene: 20. There are 18 residues in the CDR3. Germline loops: CDR1 MNHEY, CDR2 SMNVEV (reference sequence). CDR3 sequence (DNA): TGTGCCAGCAGTCGGATTCCTATCCGGGACAGCGTGCCCGATACGCAGTATTTT. Translating it yields CASSRIPIRDSVPDTQYF.

J is TRBJ2-7 and V is TRBV27; the match to TRBD2 covers 7 bases. Germline assignment: CDR1 MNHEY and CDR2 SMNVEV (reference sequence). There are 15 residues in the CDR3. V gave up 1 base and J gave up 3 bases; unmatched junction bases: 6. Here the CDR3 reads CASSLLGGVGYEQYF. The CDR3 DNA is TGTGCCAGCAGTTTATTGGGGGGGGTCGGCTACGAGCAGTACTTC.